This T cell receptor beta chain was profiled in a study of blood T cell repertoires in COVID-19. Study overall: The United States, Italy and Spain supplied acute and convalescent COVID-19 samples.

This CDR3 contains 15 residues. CDR1 SNHLY and CDR2 FYNNEI come from the germline V gene. V lost 6 bases and J lost 2; bases outside the gene matches: 8. In the authors' workflow: Researchers report that nucleated cell counts were estimated from reference gene primer amplification. TCRdb's copy holds only in-frame clones and misses some; the assay was immunoSEQ multiplex PCR. V, J and clone size reflect that table, while D and trimming were determined from the DNA. The repertoire holds 300,000 to 350,000 clones, with 70% to 90% as singletons. Two consecutive negative NP/OP PCR tests, clearance, or resolved symptoms defined Cohort 3 recovery.

V is TRBV2 and J is TRBJ1-2; 8 nucleotides match TRBD1. The sample consisted of PBMCs or T cells enriched from blood (not recorded which). This receptor was identified in a man younger than 40 who had recovered from COVID-19. The CDR3 DNA reads TGTGCCAGCAGCCGAGACAGGGGCGAGAACTATGGCTACACCTTC. Translating gives CASSRDRGENYGYTF.